The source of this T cell receptor beta chain is a study of T cell changes during pregnancy in multiple sclerosis (dated by TCRdb to the late 2010s). About the investigation overall: In women with multiple sclerosis, the researchers looked at how the T cell repertoire shifted as pregnancy progressed.

Receptors were amplified or captured by the immunoSEQ multiplex PCR assay. In TCRdb, the immuneACCESS table is reduced to in-frame sequences with V and J assigned. These tables do not hold every clone; where another copy was compared, an unresolved V gene accounts for under half, and the others remain unexplained. The sample table lists some 57,000 clones, approximately 90% of them with a count of one. Jointly, the top ten make up approximately 1% of the sample. Concerning this clone: It lacks a known antigen. No much larger clonotype is one base removed from it; base qualities were not supplied.

Material: peripheral blood, obtained in the first trimester of pregnancy. The source of this sequence is a female donor in good health, enrolled as a control in a pregnancy study.

In nucleotides, the sequence is TGCGCCAGCAGCCAGGGACAGACTGGTAATCAGGAACTGTTTTTT. The encoded protein is CASSQGQTGNQELFF. Recombination linked TRBV4-3 to TRBJ1-4; TRBD1 aligns with 7 central bases. Including the terminal cysteine and phenylalanine, the CDR3 comprises 15 residues. Kept here is only the CDR3 DNA, which spans 45 bases and is read in frame from base 1. CDR1 and CDR2 (LGHNA, YSLEER) derive from the germline V gene. V is pruned by 3 bases and J by 12 bases, leaving 13 bases of the junction without a gene match.